Given below is one T cell receptor beta chain in context. Its antigen is still unknown. No qualities accompany the bases; no much larger clone lies one base away. This sample is drawn from a study of blood T cell repertoires in COVID-19 (dated by TCRdb to the early 2020s). For the wider study: Samples from collaborators originated in the United States, Italy and Spain and spanned both the acute and convalescent phases of COVID-19. The material from the prospective study consisted of cDNA or gDNA derived from T cells, B-cell-depleted T cells, or PBMCs. Subjects who had been exposed to COVID-19, were actively infected with it, or had recovered from it provided the deeply sampled blood TCRbeta repertoires that made up the dataset. The repertoires were released in a freely available public database intended as a resource for research on the immune response to SARS-CoV-2. The samples were drawn from the first 160 participants of the ongoing ImmuneRACE study and from over a thousand subjects provided by 6 global collaborators. Sample metadata almost always included a de-identified subject ID, COVID-19 status, age in years and sex. Where available, HLA class I and class II types were taken from metadata supplied by the sample provider and were not determined by assay-based typing.

Collaborating institutions collected whole blood in K2EDTA tubes following their own protocols. For TCRbeta analysis, collaborators shipped samples as frozen whole blood, isolated PBMCs, or DNA extracted from either of those sample types. Including cysteine and phenylalanine, the CDR3 has 14 amino acids. Of the read, only the CDR3 DNA is kept; its 42 bases are in frame from base 1. V sheds 1 base and J sheds 3 bases, leaving 11 bases between their ends. Based on the germline V gene, the CDR1 and CDR2 sequences are SGHRS and YFSETQ. What the study reported, not specific to this receptor: The amount of clinical and demographic metadata varied by source and participant and was provided uncurated.

The immunoSEQ Assay, a bias-controlled multiplex PCR, was used to amplify TCRbeta CDR3 regions from genomic DNA. The study's own analysis went as follows. The number of nucleated cells in each sample was estimated from the amplification of reference gene primers within the assay. Sequence reads were collapsed and filtered to measure the absolute abundance of every unique TCRbeta CDR3 rearrangement. For each sample, productive Simpson clonality was calculated by taking the square root of Simpson's diversity index across productive rearrangements. Imported from immuneACCESS, the table was reduced by TCRdb to in-frame sequences with V and J called. These copies leave out some clones; in studies compared against another copy, an unresolved V gene accounts for under half, and the cause of the remainder is not known. V, J and clone size derive from that table, while D and trimming were established from the DNA sequence. Here the sample has tens of thousands of clones; nearly 90% occur a single time. The ten largest clones represent about 1.6% of the sample.

The clonotype was recovered from a man in his fifties or sixties with acute or convalescent COVID-19. Specimen: peripheral blood. This receptor chain uses TRBV5-1 and TRBJ2-7, with TRBD1 perhaps the D gene, on 5 matching bases. The CDR3 reads CASSLWSQDYEQYF. The DNA sequence reads TGCGCCAGCAGCTTGTGGTCACAGGACTACGAGCAGTACTTC.